This T cell receptor beta chain was observed in a study of blood T cell repertoires in COVID-19. Study summary: Whether acute or convalescent, the COVID-19 samples came from the United States, Italy and Spain.

Libraries were prepared by immunoSEQ multiplex PCR; TCRdb keeps only in-frame clonotypes and omits some of them. This sample carries tens of thousands of clones, 88% of them seen once, and the ten largest clones take approximately 46%. The germline gives CDR1 SNHLY, CDR2 FYNNEI. The CDR3 totals 13 residues. Trimming stripped 4 bases from V and 2 bases from J, with 8 bases between. This chain connects TRBV2 to TRBJ2-5; D is possibly TRBD1 (5 bases). Material for sequencing was peripheral blood. This sequence originates from a human donor in a cohort sampled during active COVID-19. The CDR3 DNA follows: TGTGCCAGCAGTGCGGACAAACAAGAGACCCAGTACTTC. Amino acid sequence: CASSADKQETQYF.